This T cell receptor (beta chain) is drawn from a study of blood T cell repertoires in COVID-19. Study as a whole: Acute and convalescent COVID-19 samples came from the United States, Italy and Spain. Sample material is recorded as cDNA or gDNA derived from T cells, B-cell-depleted T cells, or PBMCs.

With 2 bases removed from V and 4 bases from J, the gap between germline ends came to 13 bases. The CDR3 is 15 residues long. Germline V gene data show CDR1 as SNHLY and CDR2 as FYNNEI. Generated by immunoSEQ multiplex PCR, the TCRdb table keeps only in-frame clones and is missing some. The profile shows more than 75,000 clones, roughly nine tenths of them singletons. Sequencing was performed on peripheral blood. The V and J genes are TRBV2 and TRBJ2-3; TRBD1 might be the D (5 bases). The sequence was collected from a man aged 25 to 45 with acute or convalescent COVID-19. The CDR3 DNA reads as TGTGCCAGCAGTGAAAGTCCCGAAGGGGCAGATACGCAGTATTTT. This gives the protein CASSESPEGADTQYF.